Listed here is a single T cell receptor beta chain. Antigen specificity is unknown. This entry is derived from a study of beta chain features in type 1 diabetes. What was sequenced were expressed TCRB transcripts, since all of the isolated RNA had been reverse transcribed. Only in-frame clones appear in the TCRdb table, and some are missing; sequencing was by immunoSEQ multiplex PCR. In the table there are 390,000 or so clones, approximately 15% of which are singletons. General study findings and limits: Possible PCR preference for shorter templates applied equally to patients and controls. People with Type 1 diabetes carried modestly yet significantly shorter TCRB CDR3s in all four CD4+ subsets.

The V gene lost 6 bases and the J gene lost 2 bases, with 20 bases spanning the gap. The CDR3 has 16 residues. CDR1 is SQVTM, CDR2 ANQGSEA, per germline. This receptor was obtained from a man under 40 in good health. Input material: naive CD4+ T cells from blood. The chain links TRBV29-1 to TRBJ2-1, with D possibly matching TRBD2 (6 bases). CDR3 loop: CSVVGRRGRTYNEQFF. The DNA for the CDR3 is TGCAGCGTGGTGGGTCGGCGGGGACGAACCTACAATGAGCAGTTCTTC.